The 31 T cell receptor beta chains below all came from one sample that was sequenced in a study of cytomegalovirus exposure and HLA in healthy donors. The PCR had 60 Vbeta and 13 Jbeta primers. Clones were sequenced by immunoSEQ multiplex PCR, and TCRdb holds only the in-frame ones, with some missing. Of 95,000 to 110,000 clones listed, around 60% are singletons. The sequenced sample was PBMCs. All receptors derive from a woman between 50 and 59 years old in good health and CMV-seronegative.

On this clone itself: At one end the junction does not follow the germline gene, possibly because of a read error. This specimen includes other DNA sequences encoding the same CDR3. The chain joins TRBV29-1 to TRBJ2-1; perhaps TRBD2 as D (5 bases). This CDR3 contains 13 residues. CDR1 SQVTM and CDR2 ANQGSEA come from the germline V gene. DNA of the CDR3: TGCAGCCTTGAGTACGGGGAGTACAACGAGCAGTTCTTC. This sequence encodes CSLEYGEYNEQFF.

This clone occurred once. This chain uses TRBV6-5 with TRBJ2-5, with a tentative D call TRBD1 (5 bases). The germline V gene has CDR1 MNHEY and CDR2 SVGAGI. CDR3 size: 14 residues. Trimming left V 6 bases short and J 2 bases short, with 13 bases between. DNA of the CDR3: TGTGCCAGCAGAGAAGCTCACAGGCAAGAGACCCAGTACTTC. It codes for CASREAHRQETQYF.

This chain uses TRBV4-2 with TRBJ2-3; TRBD2 matches 10 bases. Losses at the gene ends were 1 base for V and 3 bases for J; bases not matched to a gene: 4. The germline V gene has CDR1 LGHNA and CDR2 YNFKEQ. The CDR3 sequence is 16 residues long. The CDR3 sequence: CASSQATSGETDTQYF. The DNA of the CDR3 is TGTGCCAGCAGCCAAGCTACTAGCGGGGAGACAGATACGCAGTATTTT.

The CDR3 bases are TGTGCCAGCAGTCTGAGTTCCTACGAGCAGTACTTC. Translating gives CASSLSSYEQYF. The chain has TRBV6-1 and TRBJ2-7; the D is unclear. V was shortened by 5 bases and J by 1 base, with 6 bases between the two germline ends. Germline V gene data show CDR1 as MNHNS and CDR2 as SASEGT. The CDR3 runs to 12 residues.

The V call is TRBV7-9, the J call TRBJ2-1, with 7 bases aligning to TRBD1. The ends lost 5 bases at V and 5 bases at J; junction bases unmatched: 6. The CDR3 runs 14 residues. Germline V gene sequence: CDR1 SEHNR, CDR2 FQNEAQ (reference sequence). CDR3 DNA: TGTGCCAGCAGCCAAGAGACAGGGAACAATGAGCAGTTCTTC. This translates into CASSQETGNNEQFF.

V is TRBV13 and J is TRBJ2-1; D is perhaps TRBD2 (6 bases). Germline lookup yields CDR1 PRHDT and CDR2 FYEKMQ (reference sequence). The CDR3 spans 15 residues. Trimming stripped 5 bases from V and 1 base from J, with 12 bases between. CDR3 sequence reads: CASSLRRESYNEQFF. The DNA of the CDR3 is TGTGCCAGCAGCCTTAGGAGGGAGTCCTACAATGAGCAGTTCTTC.

This clone showed up just a few times. The chain couples TRBV29-1 to TRBJ2-7; D ambiguous. The CDR3 sequence is 11 residues long. Germline assignment: CDR1 SQVTM and CDR2 ANQGSEA. Trimming pared 7 bases from V and 5 bases from J, leaving 12 bases between. As DNA, the CDR3 is TGCAGCGCTGGGTTTGGGCACGAGCAGTACTTC. Translating gives CSAGFGHEQYF.

The rearrangement joins TRBV18 to TRBJ2-3; 9 bases align to TRBD2. V gave up 0 bases and J gave up 6 bases; unmatched junction bases: 7. The CDR3 extends over 16 amino acids. Germline loops: CDR1 KGHSH, CDR2 LQKENI. The CDR3 DNA follows: TGTGCCAGCTCACCACCAACAGCGGGAGGTGGTGATACGCAGTATTTT. Translated, it gives CASSPPTAGGGDTQYF.

This clone was found a few times. The J gene is TRBJ2-6, the V gene TRBV2, with TRBD1 matching 12 bases. Germline CDR1 reads SNHLY; CDR2 reads FYNNEI. J lost 1 base, V lost 8 bases, and 3 bases had no gene match. The CDR3 runs 16 residues. The CDR3 reads CASGDRGLSGANVLTF. As DNA, the CDR3 is TGTGCCAGCGGGGACAGGGGGCTTTCTGGGGCCAACGTCCTGACTTTC. The whole variable domain, filled in from reference TRBV2 and TRBJ2-6, reads EPEVTQTPSHQVTQMGQEVILRCVPISNHLYFYWYRQILGQKVEFLVSFYNNEISEKSEIFDDQFSVERPDGSNFTLKIRSTKLEDSAMYFCASGDRGLSGANVLTFGAGSRLTVL.

This clone occurred a few times. The gene calls are TRBV5-8 and TRBJ2-7; maybe TRBD2 (5 bases). Germline CDR1 is SGHTS and CDR2 is YDEGEE. The V end lost 0 bases, the J end lost 2 bases, and 12 bases lay between the germline ends. The CDR3 is 15 residues long. The CDR3 nucleotides read TGTGCCAGCAGCTTGGTTACTCCGGGGACCTACGAGCAGTACTTC. Protein: CASSLVTPGTYEQYF.

V and J are TRBV7-6 and TRBJ1-5; perhaps TRBD1 as D (6 bases). The CDR3 totals 12 residues. Germline V gene sequence: CDR1 SGHVS, CDR2 FNYEAQ. With 5 bases removed from V and 6 bases from J, the gap between germline ends came to 8 bases. The CDR3 reads CASSTRGQPQHF. DNA of the CDR3: TGTGCCAGCAGCACCAGGGGTCAGCCCCAGCATTTT. The whole variable domain, remainder taken from reference TRBV7-6 and TRBJ1-5, is GAGVSQSPRYKVTKRGQDVALRCDPISGHVSLYWYRQALGQGPEFLTYFNYEAQQDKSGLPNDRFSAERPEGSISTLTIQRTEQRDSAMYRCASSTRGQPQHFGDGTRLSIL.

In the case of this clone: Germline is not matched at one junction end, which may reflect a read error. This chain links TRBV5-1 with TRBJ2-7; 10 bases fit TRBD1. CDR3 length equals 12 residues. From germline, CDR1 is SGHRS and CDR2 YFSETQ. The CDR3: CASSLSGDRGMF. CDR3 bases: TGCGCCAGCAGCCTTTCAGGGGACAGGGGTATGTTC. Drawing the rest from reference TRBV5-1 and TRBJ2-7, the complete variable domain is KAGVTQTPRYLIKTRGQQVTLSCSPISGHRSVSWYQQTPGQGLQFLFEYFSETQRNKGNFPGRFSGRQFSNSRSEMNVSTLELGDSALYLCASSLSGDRGMFGPGTRLTVT.

The chain combines TRBV2 with TRBJ2-7, with TRBD1 matching over 7 bases. The junction had 7 bases not matched to a gene; V was cut back by 3 bases and J by 2 bases. This CDR3 region has 15 residues. Germline lookup yields CDR1 SNHLY and CDR2 FYNNEI. DNA for the CDR3: TGTGCCAGCAGTGACTCGGACAGGCCTCCCTACGAGCAGTACTTC. Translated, it gives CASSDSDRPPYEQYF. The entire variable domain, with the rest obtained from reference TRBV2 and TRBJ2-7, is as follows: EPEVTQTPSHQVTQMGQEVILRCVPISNHLYFYWYRQILGQKVEFLVSFYNNEISEKSEIFDDQFSVERPDGSNFTLKIRSTKLEDSAMYFCASSDSDRPPYEQYFGPGTRLTVT.

The chain couples TRBV7-3 to TRBJ2-1; 8 bases are shared with TRBD2. The CDR3 sequence is 15 residues long. Trimming removed 5 bases from V and 8 bases from J; junction bases left unmatched: 11. Germline V gene sequence: CDR1 SGHTA, CDR2 FQGTGA. CDR3 nucleotides: TGTGCCAGCAGCCCCCAAAGCGGGAGAGGAGATGAGCAGTTCTTC. This gives the protein CASSPQSGRGDEQFF.

The gene calls are TRBV19 and TRBJ2-7; 7 bases fit TRBD2. With V trimmed by 7 bases and J by 0 bases, 24 bases remained unmatched. The CDR3 covers 20 residues. CDR1 LNHDA and CDR2 SQIVND come from the germline V gene (reference sequence). CDR3 in amino acids: CASTLAERDPDDRSSYEQYF. DNA of the CDR3: TGTGCCAGTACCCTCGCGGAGCGGGACCCCGATGACCGAAGCTCCTACGAGCAGTACTTC.

This rearrangement joins TRBV19 to TRBJ2-4, with D possibly TRBD1 on 5 matching bases. CDR3 length equals 11 residues. Germline CDR1 is LNHDA and CDR2 is SQIVND (reference sequence). V gave up 3 bases and J gave up 11 bases, with 8 bases separating them. CDR3 residues: CASSIREVQYF. In DNA form, the CDR3 reads TGTGCCAGTAGTATCAGGGAAGTTCAGTACTTC.

This clone has more than one count but fewer than ten. This rearrangement joins TRBV7-2 to TRBJ1-3; D not certain. Germline V CDR1 and CDR2: SGHTA, FQGNSA. V was clipped by 1 base and J by 0 bases, with 10 bases between them. CDR3 length: 16 residues. The CDR3 is CASSLDSGSSGNTIYF. CDR3 DNA sequence: TGTGCCAGCAGCTTAGACTCCGGGAGCTCTGGAAACACCATATATTTT.

This chain connects TRBV5-1 to TRBJ1-1; D perhaps matches TRBD1 (6 bases). The CDR3 consists of 14 residues. CDR1 is SGHRS and CDR2 is YFSETQ in the germline V gene. V lost 0 bases and J lost 5, with 11 bases in between. The CDR3 region is CASSLVGAETEAFF. CDR3 in DNA: TGCGCCAGCAGCTTGGTGGGGGCGGAAACTGAAGCTTTCTTT.

J is TRBJ1-5 and V is TRBV6-1; TRBD1 is a possible D gene (5 bases). V lost 6 bases to trimming and J lost 6 bases, with 12 bases between them. The CDR3 length is 13 residues. The germline V gene has CDR1 MNHNS and CDR2 SASEGT. The CDR3, as DNA: TGTGCCAGCAGGGGGCAGGGCGGTCAGCCCCAGCATTTT. Its translation is CASRGQGGQPQHF.

This clone has just a few counts. This chain connects TRBV28 to TRBJ1-2; 7 bases match TRBD1. The germline V gene encodes CDR1 MDHEN and CDR2 SYDVKM. The CDR3 is 15 residues long. The trim removed 6 bases at V and 3 bases at J, leaving 10 bases unmatched. CDR3 nucleotide sequence: TGTGCCAGCAGCCGCGGAGGACAGGCCCACTATGGCTACACCTTC. Translated, it gives CASSRGGQAHYGYTF.

The chain employs TRBV6-1 and TRBJ1-2; D is ambiguous. The CDR3 contains 15 residues. Germline assignment: CDR1 MNHNS and CDR2 SASEGT. Trimming cost V 1 base and J 2 bases, with 11 bases left between them. The CDR3 nucleotides read TGTGCCAGCAGTGAAGGCCCACGGTTGAACTATGGCTACACCTTC. Translation gives CASSEGPRLNYGYTF.

The CDR3 DNA sequence: TGCGCCAGCAGCCAAGGACAGGGGGACTACGAGCAGTACTTC. Residues: CASSQGQGDYEQYF. The chain combines TRBV4-3 with TRBJ2-7; 9 bases are a match to TRBD1. The CDR3 has 14 residues. Germline V CDR1 and CDR2: LGHNA, YSLEER. The ends lost 1 base at V and 3 bases at J; junction bases unmatched: 1.

The gene calls are TRBV11-2 and TRBJ2-1; D remains unclear. V dropped 5 bases and J dropped 6 bases, with 14 bases sitting between them. The CDR3 runs 14 residues. CDR1 SGHAT and CDR2 FQNNGV come from the germline V gene. The CDR3 coding sequence is TGTGCCAGCAGCGGCCGCTTAGGCGGCAATGAGCAGTTCTTC. It encodes CASSGRLGGNEQFF.

In this sample, this clone turned up a few times. The chain couples TRBV28 to TRBJ2-2; D gene ambiguous. Germline CDR1 reads MDHEN; CDR2 reads SYDVKM. Trimming removed 3 bases at V and 5 bases at J, with 16 bases between. CDR3 length: 16 residues. In DNA, the CDR3 is TGTGCCAGCAGTTTGGATGACTCTTTGTGGACCGGGGAGCTGTTTTTT. This translates into CASSLDDSLWTGELFF.

The V gene is TRBV25-1, the J gene TRBJ1-2; D remains unclear. The germline V gene encodes CDR1 MGHDK and CDR2 SYGVNS. Trimming pared 3 bases from V and 2 bases from J, leaving 10 bases between. CDR3 length: 14 amino acids. The CDR3 DNA follows: TGTGCCAGCAGTGATCGGAGGTTCAACTATGGCTACACCTTC. It yields the protein CASSDRRFNYGYTF.

This CDR3 reads CASSLRGTGAEMNTEAFF. As DNA, the CDR3 is TGTGCCAGCAGCTTAAGAGGGACAGGGGCTGAAATGAACACTGAAGCTTTCTTT. The chain employs TRBV7-3 and TRBJ1-1; the match to TRBD1 covers 10 bases. With 1 base clipped from V and 0 bases from J, the junction kept 8 bases outside the gene matches. The CDR3 is 18 residues long. CDR1 is SGHTA and CDR2 is FQGTGA in the germline V gene.

A few counts support this clone. This chain joins TRBV9 and TRBJ1-3; tentative D call: TRBD1 (5 bases). The germline CDR1 and CDR2 sequences are SGDLS and YYNGEE. The CDR3 length is 16 residues. V lost 4 bases to trimming and J lost 0 bases, with 14 bases between them. Written as DNA, the CDR3 is TGTGCCAGCAGCCCCCACGGGGGTAGCTCTGGAAACACCATATATTTT. As protein: CASSPHGGSSGNTIYF.

In this sample, this clone turned up a few times. J is TRBJ1-2 and V is TRBV5-1, with a possible D match to TRBD1 (5 bases). The CDR3 consists of 13 residues. CDR1 is SGHRS and CDR2 is YFSETQ in the germline V gene. The V end was cut by 5 bases, the J end by 4 bases, with 12 bases between. The CDR3: CASREQESYGYTF. DNA of the CDR3: TGCGCCAGCAGGGAACAGGAGTCCTATGGCTACACCTTC.

This chain joins TRBV10-3 and TRBJ1-2; TRBD1 agrees at 9 bases. CDR1 and CDR2 (germline): ENHRY, SYGVKD. V lost 4 bases to trimming and J lost 4 bases; unmatched junction nucleotides: 1. There are 13 residues in the CDR3. The CDR3 DNA is TGTGCCATCAGTGGGGACAGGGCCTATGGCTACACCTTC. Residues: CAISGDRAYGYTF.

The chain uses TRBV7-9 and TRBJ2-1; 12 bases are a match to TRBD2. Trimming took 4 bases from V and 2 from J; bases not matched to a gene: 3. CDR3 length: 16 amino acids. Per germline, CDR1 SEHNR and CDR2 FQNEAQ (reference sequence). Here the CDR3 DNA reads TGTGCCAGCAGCTCGGGACTAGCGGGCCCCTACAATGAGCAGTTCTTC. It is translated as CASSSGLAGPYNEQFF.

The V and J genes are TRBV15 and TRBJ1-4; 10 positions match TRBD1. Losses at the gene ends were 8 bases for V and 7 bases for J; bases not matched to a gene: 10. Germline loops: CDR1 LNHNV, CDR2 YYDKDF (reference sequence). The CDR3 is 15 residues long. The DNA of the CDR3 is TGTGCCACCGGGGACAGGGGCGCGGGAACTGAAAAACTGTTTTTT. Encoded protein: CATGDRGAGTEKLFF.